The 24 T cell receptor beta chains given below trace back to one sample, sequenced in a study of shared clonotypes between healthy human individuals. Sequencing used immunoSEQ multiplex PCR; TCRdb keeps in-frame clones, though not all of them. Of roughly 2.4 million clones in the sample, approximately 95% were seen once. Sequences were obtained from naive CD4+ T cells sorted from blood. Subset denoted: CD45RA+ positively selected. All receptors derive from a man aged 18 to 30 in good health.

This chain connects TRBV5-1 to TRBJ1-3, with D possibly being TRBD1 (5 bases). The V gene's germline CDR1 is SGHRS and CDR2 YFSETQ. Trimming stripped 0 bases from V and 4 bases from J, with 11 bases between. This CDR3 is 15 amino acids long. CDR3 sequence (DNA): TGCGCCAGCAGCTTGGAGGCAGGGCCGGGAAACACCATATATTTT. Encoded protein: CASSLEAGPGNTIYF.

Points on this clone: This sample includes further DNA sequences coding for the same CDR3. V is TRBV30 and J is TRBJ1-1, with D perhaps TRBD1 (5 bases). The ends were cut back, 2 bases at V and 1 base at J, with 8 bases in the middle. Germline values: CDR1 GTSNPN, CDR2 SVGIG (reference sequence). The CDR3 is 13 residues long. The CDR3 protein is CAWSTGQNTEAFF. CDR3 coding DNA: TGTGCCTGGAGTACGGGGCAGAACACTGAAGCTTTCTTT.

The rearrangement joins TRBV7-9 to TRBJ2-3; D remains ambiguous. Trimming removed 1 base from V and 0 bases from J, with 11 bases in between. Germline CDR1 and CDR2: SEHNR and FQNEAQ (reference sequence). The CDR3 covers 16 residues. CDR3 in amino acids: CASSLEGFGSTDTQYF. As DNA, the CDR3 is TGTGCCAGCAGCTTAGAAGGGTTCGGTAGCACAGATACGCAGTATTTT.

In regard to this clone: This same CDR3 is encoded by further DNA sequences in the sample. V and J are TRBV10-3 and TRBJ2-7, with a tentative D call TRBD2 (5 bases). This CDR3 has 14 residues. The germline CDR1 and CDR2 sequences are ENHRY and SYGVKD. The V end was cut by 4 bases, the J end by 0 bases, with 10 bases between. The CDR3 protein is CAISGGSSSYEQYF. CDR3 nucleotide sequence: TGTGCCATCAGTGGAGGGTCCAGCTCCTACGAGCAGTACTTC.

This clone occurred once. The CDR3 spells CASSSPLTPSGANVLTF. Written as DNA, the CDR3 is TGCGCCAGCAGTTCGCCTCTCACCCCCTCTGGGGCCAACGTCCTGACTTTC. The rearrangement joins TRBV4-1 to TRBJ2-6; D is undetermined. CDR3 length equals 17 residues. Germline CDR1 MGHRA, CDR2 YSYEKL. Trimming shortened V by 6 bases and J by 0 bases, and 15 bases separated the two germline ends.

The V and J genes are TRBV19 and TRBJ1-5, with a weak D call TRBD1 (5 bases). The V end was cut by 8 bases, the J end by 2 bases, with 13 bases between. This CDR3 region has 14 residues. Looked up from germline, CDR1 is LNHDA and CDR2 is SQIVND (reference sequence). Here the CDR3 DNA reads TGTGCCAGTCGGGACGTGGGAGGCAATCAGCCCCAGCATTTT. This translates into CASRDVGGNQPQHF.

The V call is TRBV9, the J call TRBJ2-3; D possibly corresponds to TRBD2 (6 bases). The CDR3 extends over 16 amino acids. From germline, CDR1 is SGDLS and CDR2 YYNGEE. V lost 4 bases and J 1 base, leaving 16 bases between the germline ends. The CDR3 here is CASSPRGTEGTDTQYF. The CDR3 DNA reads TGTGCCAGCAGCCCCCGGGGGACTGAAGGCACAGATACGCAGTATTTT.

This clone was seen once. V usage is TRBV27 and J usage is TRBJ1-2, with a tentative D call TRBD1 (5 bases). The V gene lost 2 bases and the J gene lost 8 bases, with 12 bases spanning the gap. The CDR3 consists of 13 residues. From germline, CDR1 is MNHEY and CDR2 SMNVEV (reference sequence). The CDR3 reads CASSLPDSKGYTF. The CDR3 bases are TGTGCCAGCAGTTTACCCGACAGTAAAGGCTACACCTTC.

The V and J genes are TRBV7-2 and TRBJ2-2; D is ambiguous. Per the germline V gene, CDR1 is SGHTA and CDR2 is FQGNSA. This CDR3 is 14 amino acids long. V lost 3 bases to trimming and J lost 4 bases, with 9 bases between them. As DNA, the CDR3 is TGTGCCAGCAGCTTCGGATTTAGCACCGGGGAGCTGTTTTTT. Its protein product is CASSFGFSTGELFF.

The CDR3 loop reads CASSSPPGQGAAYGYTF. In nucleotides, the CDR3 is TGTGCCAGCAGCTCCCCCCCGGGACAGGGGGCTGCGTATGGCTACACCTTC. V gene TRBV11-2 combines with J gene TRBJ1-2; 12 bases are a match to TRBD1. CDR1 is SGHAT, CDR2 FQNNGV, per germline. This CDR3 comprises 17 residues. V shed 4 bases and J 5 bases; nucleotides not matched to a gene: 11.

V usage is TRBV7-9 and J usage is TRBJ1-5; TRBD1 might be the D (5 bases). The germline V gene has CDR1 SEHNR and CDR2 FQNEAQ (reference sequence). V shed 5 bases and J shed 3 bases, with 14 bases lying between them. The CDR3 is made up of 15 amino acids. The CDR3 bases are TGTGCCAGCAGCGTCGGGGGGGGTGCCAATCAGCCCCAGCATTTT. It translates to CASSVGGGANQPQHF.

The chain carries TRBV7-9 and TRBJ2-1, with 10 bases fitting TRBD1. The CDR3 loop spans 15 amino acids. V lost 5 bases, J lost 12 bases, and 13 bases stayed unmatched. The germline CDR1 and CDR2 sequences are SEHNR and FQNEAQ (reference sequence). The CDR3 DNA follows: TGTGCCAGCAGCCCCAGGTCCACCTGGGACAGGGGGCAGTTCTTC. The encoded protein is CASSPRSTWDRGQFF.

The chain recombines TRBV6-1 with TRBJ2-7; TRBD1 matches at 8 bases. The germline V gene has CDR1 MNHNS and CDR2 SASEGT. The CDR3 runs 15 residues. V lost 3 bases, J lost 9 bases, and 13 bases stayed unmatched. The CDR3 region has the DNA TGTGCCAGCAGTGACCGGGACAGGTGGTTCGGAGGGCAGTACTTC. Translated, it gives CASSDRDRWFGGQYF.

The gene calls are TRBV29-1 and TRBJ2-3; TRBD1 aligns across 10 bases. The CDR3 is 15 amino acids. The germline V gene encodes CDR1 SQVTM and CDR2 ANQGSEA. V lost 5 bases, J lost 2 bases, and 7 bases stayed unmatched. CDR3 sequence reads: CSVTWTGGSTDTQYF. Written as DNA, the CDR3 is TGCAGCGTTACCTGGACAGGGGGTTCCACAGATACGCAGTATTTT.

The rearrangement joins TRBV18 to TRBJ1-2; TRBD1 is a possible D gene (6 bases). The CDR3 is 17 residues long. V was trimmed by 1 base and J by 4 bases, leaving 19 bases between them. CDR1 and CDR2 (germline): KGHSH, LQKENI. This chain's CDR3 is CASSPLPGAFGSYGYTF. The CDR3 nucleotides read TGTGCCAGCTCACCACTGCCAGGGGCCTTCGGTTCCTATGGCTACACCTTC. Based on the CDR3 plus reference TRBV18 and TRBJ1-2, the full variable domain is NAGVMQNPRHLVRRRGQEARLRCSPMKGHSHVYWYRQLPEEGLKFMVYLQKENIIDESGMPKERFSAEFPKEGPSILRIQQVVRGDSAAYFCASSPLPGAFGSYGYTFGSGTRLTVV.

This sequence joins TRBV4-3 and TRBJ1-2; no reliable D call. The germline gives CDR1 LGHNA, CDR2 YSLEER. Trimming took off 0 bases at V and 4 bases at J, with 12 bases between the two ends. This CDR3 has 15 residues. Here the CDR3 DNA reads TGCGCCAGCAGCCAAGATCTTGGGGAACTCTATGGCTACACCTTC. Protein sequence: CASSQDLGELYGYTF.

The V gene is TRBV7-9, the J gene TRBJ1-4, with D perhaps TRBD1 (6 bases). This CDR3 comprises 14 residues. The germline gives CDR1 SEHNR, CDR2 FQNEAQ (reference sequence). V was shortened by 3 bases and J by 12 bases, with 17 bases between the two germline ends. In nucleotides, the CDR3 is TGTGCCAGCAGCTTGAGAGGGGCAGGGGCGGAACTGTTTTTT. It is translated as CASSLRGAGAELFF.

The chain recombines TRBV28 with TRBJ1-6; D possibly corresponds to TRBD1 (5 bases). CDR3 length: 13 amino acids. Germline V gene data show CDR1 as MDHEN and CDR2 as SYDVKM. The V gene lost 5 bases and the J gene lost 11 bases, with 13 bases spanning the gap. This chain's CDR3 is CASSPGLGTPLHF. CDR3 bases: TGTGCCAGCAGTCCGGGACTGGGGACACCCCTCCACTTT.

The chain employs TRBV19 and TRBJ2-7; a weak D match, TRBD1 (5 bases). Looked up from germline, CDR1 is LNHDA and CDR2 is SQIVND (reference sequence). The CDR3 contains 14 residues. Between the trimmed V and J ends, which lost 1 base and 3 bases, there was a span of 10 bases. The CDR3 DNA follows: TGTGCCAGTAGTATAGCCCCAGGGAACTACGAGCAGTACTTC. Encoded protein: CASSIAPGNYEQYF.

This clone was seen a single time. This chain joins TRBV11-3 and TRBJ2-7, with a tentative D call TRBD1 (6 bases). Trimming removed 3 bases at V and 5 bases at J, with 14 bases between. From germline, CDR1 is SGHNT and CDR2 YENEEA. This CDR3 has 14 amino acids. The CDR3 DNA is TGTGCCAGCAGCTTGGATGAAACAGGGAACGAGCAGTACTTC. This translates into CASSLDETGNEQYF.

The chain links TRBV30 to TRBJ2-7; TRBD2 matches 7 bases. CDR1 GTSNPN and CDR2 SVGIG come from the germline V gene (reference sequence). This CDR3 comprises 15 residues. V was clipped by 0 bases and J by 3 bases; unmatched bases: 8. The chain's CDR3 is CAWSVLGAGNYEQYF. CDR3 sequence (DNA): TGTGCCTGGAGTGTCTTGGGAGCGGGGAACTACGAGCAGTACTTC.

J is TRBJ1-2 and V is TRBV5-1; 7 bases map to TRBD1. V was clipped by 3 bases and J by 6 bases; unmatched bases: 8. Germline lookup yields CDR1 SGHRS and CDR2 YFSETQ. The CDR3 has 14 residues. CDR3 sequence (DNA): TGCGCCAGCAGCTCCACAGCAGGGGGGCATGGCTACACCTTC. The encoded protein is CASSSTAGGHGYTF.

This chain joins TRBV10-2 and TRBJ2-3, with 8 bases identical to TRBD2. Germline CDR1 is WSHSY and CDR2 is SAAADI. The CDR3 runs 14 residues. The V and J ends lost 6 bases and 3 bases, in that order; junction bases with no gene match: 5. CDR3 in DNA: TGCGCCAGCAGCACTAGCGGCTGGACAGATACGCAGTATTTT. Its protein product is CASSTSGWTDTQYF.

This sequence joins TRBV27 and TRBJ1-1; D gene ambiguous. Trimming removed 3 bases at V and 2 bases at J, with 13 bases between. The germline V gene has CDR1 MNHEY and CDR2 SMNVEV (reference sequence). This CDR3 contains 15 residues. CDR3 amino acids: CASSLGRRDNTEAFF. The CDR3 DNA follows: TGTGCCAGCAGTTTGGGAAGGAGGGATAACACTGAAGCTTTCTTT.